These 20 T cell receptor beta chains were sequenced from one sample in a study of monozygotic twins with inflammatory bowel disease. After re-calling the 5' RACE reads, TCRdb lists one entry per CDR3 protein, DNA absent. The specimen's table records over 350,000 distinct CDR3 sequences. The specimen was blood. Receptor source: a human donor with ulcerative colitis or Crohn's disease, or a healthy co-twin of an affected twin (not recorded which).

The chain joins TRBV4-1 to TRBJ2-7; TCRdb proposes TRBD1, but this gene call is untestable without DNA. This CDR3 spans 15 amino acids. Per the germline V gene, CDR1 is MGHRA and CDR2 is YSYEKL. This CDR3 is CASSQWGQGAHEQYF.

The rearrangement joins TRBV25-1 to TRBJ1-1; with no DNA, the TCRdb D assignment of TRBD1 cannot be verified. Germline lookup yields CDR1 MGHDK and CDR2 SYGVNS. The CDR3 is made up of 13 amino acids. CDR3 in amino acids: CASIDRENTEAFF.

V usage is TRBV20-1 and J usage is TRBJ2-7; checking the TCRdb D call of TRBD2 is not possible without DNA. The CDR3 extends over 14 amino acids. Germline-derived CDR1 and CDR2 are DFQATT and SNEGSKA (reference sequence). CDR3 loop: CSALAPSGGVEQYF.

This sequence joins TRBV11-2 and TRBJ2-4; the TRBD2 assignment by TCRdb is unverifiable without DNA. The CDR3 extends over 20 amino acids. In germline, CDR1 is SGHAT, CDR2 FQNNGV. The CDR3 reads CASSPTTVPGLAVAKNMQYF.

The chain recombines TRBV7-3 with TRBJ2-2. Germline CDR1 reads SGHTA; CDR2 reads FQGTGA. The CDR3 totals 15 residues. The CDR3 loop reads CASSLTGSNTGELFF.

The genes are TRBV4-2 and TRBJ2-2; TCRdb gives TRBD2 as the D gene, but with no DNA this cannot be confirmed. Germline V lookup: CDR1 LGHNA, CDR2 YNFKEQ. The CDR3 length is 19 residues. Here the CDR3 reads CASSRDGTSGGTNTGELFF.

The chain recombines TRBV4-3 with TRBJ1-4; TCRdb's assignment of TRBD1 cannot be checked, as there is no DNA. The CDR3 spans 15 residues. Germline assignment: CDR1 LGHNA and CDR2 YSLEER. The CDR3 spells CASSQEGVLYEKLFF.

This rearrangement joins TRBV6-5 to TRBJ2-2. The CDR3 has 13 amino acids. The germline V gene encodes CDR1 MNHEY and CDR2 SVGAGI. The CDR3 loop reads CASSYGRTGELFF.

This chain connects TRBV4-1 to TRBJ2-5. Germline V CDR1 and CDR2: MGHRA, YSYEKL. CDR3 size: 15 residues. This CDR3 reads CASSQDGSTVGTQYF.

The J gene is TRBJ2-3, the V gene TRBV2; TCRdb outputs TRBD2, but without DNA this stays unchecked. The CDR3 totals 18 residues. CDR1 is SNHLY, CDR2 FYNNEI, per germline. The CDR3 is CASRRGGTSGGNTDTQYF.

The chain recombines TRBV18 with TRBJ2-3. Germline-derived CDR1 and CDR2 are KGHSH and LQKENI. This CDR3 spans 15 amino acids. CDR3 amino acids: CASSPLERIGDTQYF.

The chain has TRBV7-2 and TRBJ2-5; the D call of TRBD1 rests on TCRdb alone, since no DNA is present to check it. This CDR3 contains 14 residues. Germline-derived CDR1 and CDR2 are SGHTA and FQGNSA. CDR3 protein: CASSLGRGSETQYF.

The chain employs TRBV20-1 and TRBJ1-1; the TRBD1 assignment by TCRdb is unverifiable without DNA. The CDR3 length is 11 residues. CDR1 and CDR2 from the germline V gene are DFQATT and SNEGSKA (reference sequence). The CDR3 loop reads CSASRDTEAFF.

The chain recombines TRBV12-3 or TRBV12-4 with TRBJ2-7. The CDR3 runs 13 residues. CDR3 region: CASSYLGSYEQYF.

V and J are TRBV28 and TRBJ2-2. The V gene's germline CDR1 is MDHEN and CDR2 SYDVKM. This CDR3 is 13 amino acids long. CDR3: CASSLWPNGELFF. The full variable domain, rest sourced from reference TRBV28 and TRBJ2-2, is DVKVTQSSRYLVKRTGEKVFLECVQDMDHENMFWYRQDPGLGLRLIYFSYDVKMKEKGDIPEGYSVSREKKERFSLILESASTNQTSMYLCASSLWPNGELFFGEGSRLTVL.

V usage is TRBV4-1 and J usage is TRBJ1-1; TCRdb's D call of TRBD1 is untestable without DNA. Germline lookup yields CDR1 MGHRA and CDR2 YSYEKL. The CDR3 spans 19 residues. This chain's CDR3 is CASSQGIGVRDRVNTEAFF.

This CDR3 is CATSGWGTASQETQYF. V usage is TRBV24-1 and J usage is TRBJ2-5; as DNA is missing, the TRBD1 call by TCRdb cannot be tested. Germline CDR1 and CDR2: KGHDR and SFDVKD. This CDR3 spans 16 amino acids.

The J gene is TRBJ2-7, the V gene TRBV11-2; TCRdb's D call of TRBD1 is untestable without DNA. This CDR3 is built from 18 residues. From germline, CDR1 is SGHAT and CDR2 FQNNGV. CDR3 sequence: CASSPLLYGQGRGNEQYF.

This sequence joins TRBV28 and TRBJ2-2. The CDR3 extends over 12 amino acids. Germline-derived CDR1 and CDR2 are MDHEN and SYDVKM. Here the CDR3 reads CASSRGTGDLFF.

The rearrangement uses TRBV7-2 and TRBJ1-4. The CDR3 has 15 residues. CDR1 SGHTA and CDR2 FQGNSA come from the germline V gene. The CDR3 sequence is CASSGQGGPNEKLFF.